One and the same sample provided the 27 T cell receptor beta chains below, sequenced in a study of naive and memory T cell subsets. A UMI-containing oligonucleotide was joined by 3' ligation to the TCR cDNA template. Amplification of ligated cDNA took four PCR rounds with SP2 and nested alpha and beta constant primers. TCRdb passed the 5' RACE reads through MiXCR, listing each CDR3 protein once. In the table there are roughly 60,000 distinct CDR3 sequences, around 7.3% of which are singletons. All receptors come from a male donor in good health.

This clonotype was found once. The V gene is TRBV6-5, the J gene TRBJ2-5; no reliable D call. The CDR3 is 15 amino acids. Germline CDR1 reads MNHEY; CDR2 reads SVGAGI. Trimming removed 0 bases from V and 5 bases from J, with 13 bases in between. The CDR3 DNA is TGTGCCAGCAGTTACTCGGCCTCTCAGAAGGAGACCCAGTACTTC. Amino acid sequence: CASSYSASQKETQYF.

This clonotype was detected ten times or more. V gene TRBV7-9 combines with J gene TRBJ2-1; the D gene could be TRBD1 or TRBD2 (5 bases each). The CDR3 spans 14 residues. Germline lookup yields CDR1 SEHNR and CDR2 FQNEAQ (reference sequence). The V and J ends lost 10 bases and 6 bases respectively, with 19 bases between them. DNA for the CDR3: TGTGCCACCGAACGACCCGCGAGGGGCAATGAGCAGTTCTTC. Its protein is CATERPARGNEQFF.

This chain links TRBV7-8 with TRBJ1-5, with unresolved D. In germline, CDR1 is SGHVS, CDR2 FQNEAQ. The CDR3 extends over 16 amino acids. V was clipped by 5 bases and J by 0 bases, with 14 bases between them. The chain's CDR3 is CASSGPGWGSNQPQHF. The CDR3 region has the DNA TGTGCCAGCAGCGGCCCGGGGTGGGGTAGCAATCAGCCCCAGCATTTT.

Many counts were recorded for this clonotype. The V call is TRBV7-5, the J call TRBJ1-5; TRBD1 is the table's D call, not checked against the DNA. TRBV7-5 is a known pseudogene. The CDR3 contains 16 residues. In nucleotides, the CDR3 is TGTATCTCCGCTATACCGGGACAGGTTAGCAATCAGCCCCAGCATTTT. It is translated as CISAIPGQVSNQPQHF.

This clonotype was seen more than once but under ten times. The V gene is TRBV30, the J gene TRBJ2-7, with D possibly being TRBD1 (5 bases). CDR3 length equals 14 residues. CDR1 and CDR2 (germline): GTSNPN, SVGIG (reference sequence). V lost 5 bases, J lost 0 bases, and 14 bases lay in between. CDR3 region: CAWEQVGVSYEQYF. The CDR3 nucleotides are TGTGCCTGGGAACAGGTAGGGGTCTCCTACGAGCAGTACTTC.

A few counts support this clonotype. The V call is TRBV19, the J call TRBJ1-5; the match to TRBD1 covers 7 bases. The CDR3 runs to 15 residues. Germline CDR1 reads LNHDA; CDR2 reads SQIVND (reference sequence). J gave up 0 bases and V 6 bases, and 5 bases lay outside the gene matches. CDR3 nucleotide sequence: TGTGCCAGTAGGGTGGGACAGAATAGCAATCAGCCCCAGCATTTT. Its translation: CASRVGQNSNQPQHF.

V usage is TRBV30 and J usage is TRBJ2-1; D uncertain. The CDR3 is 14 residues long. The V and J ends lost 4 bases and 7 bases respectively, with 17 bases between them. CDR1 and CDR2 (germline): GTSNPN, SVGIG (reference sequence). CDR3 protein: CAWMSKSAANEQFF. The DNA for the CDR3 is TGTGCCTGGATGAGTAAATCGGCGGCAAATGAGCAGTTCTTC.

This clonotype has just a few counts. The CDR3 DNA reads TGTGCCAGCAACGGGTGTAACTATGGCTACACCTTC. This translates into CASNGCNYGYTF. V gene TRBV6-1 combines with J gene TRBJ1-2; D remains unclear. Germline V gives CDR1 MNHNS, CDR2 SASEGT. The ends were cut back, 7 bases at V and 1 base at J, with 7 bases in the middle. The CDR3 runs 12 residues.

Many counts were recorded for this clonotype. CDR3 in amino acids: CASSESGAGFHEQYF. The CDR3 nucleotides are TGTGCCAGCAGTGAGAGTGGGGCGGGATTCCACGAGCAGTACTTC. V usage is TRBV25-1 and J usage is TRBJ2-7; TRBD2 might be the D (6 bases). CDR1 and CDR2 from the germline V gene are MGHDK and SYGVNS. Trimming removed 3 bases from V and 5 bases from J, with 17 bases in between. The CDR3 has 15 amino acids.

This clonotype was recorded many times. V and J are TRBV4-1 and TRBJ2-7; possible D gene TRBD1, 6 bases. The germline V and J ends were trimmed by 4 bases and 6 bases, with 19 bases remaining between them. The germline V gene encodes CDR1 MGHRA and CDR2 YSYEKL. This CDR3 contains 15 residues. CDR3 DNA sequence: TGCGCCAGCAGCCCCCGGGACATAGAGGATGGCGAGCAGTACTTC. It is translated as CASSPRDIEDGEQYF.

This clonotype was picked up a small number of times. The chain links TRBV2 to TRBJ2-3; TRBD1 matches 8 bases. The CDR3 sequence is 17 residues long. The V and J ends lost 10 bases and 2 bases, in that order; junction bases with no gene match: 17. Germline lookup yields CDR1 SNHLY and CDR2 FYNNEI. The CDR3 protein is CANSGGWEQTLTDTQYF. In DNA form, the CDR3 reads TGTGCCAACTCAGGGGGCTGGGAGCAGACACTCACAGATACGCAGTATTTT.

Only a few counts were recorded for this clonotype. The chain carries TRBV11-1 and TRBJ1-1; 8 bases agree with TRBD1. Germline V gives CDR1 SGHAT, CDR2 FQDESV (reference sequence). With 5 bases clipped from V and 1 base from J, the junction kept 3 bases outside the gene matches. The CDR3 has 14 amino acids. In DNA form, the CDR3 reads TGTGCCAGCAGCGAACAGGGGGGGAACACTGAAGCTTTCTTT. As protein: CASSEQGGNTEAFF.

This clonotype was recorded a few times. The CDR3 protein is CASRFKAARRENTEAFF. Here the CDR3 DNA reads TGTGCCTCGCGTTTTAAGGCGGCGCGCCGGGAGAACACTGAAGCTTTCTTT. The gene calls are TRBV6-6 and TRBJ1-1, with D unresolved. CDR3 size: 17 residues. V lost 11 bases, J lost 1 base, and 26 bases lay in between. Germline CDR1 is MNHNY and CDR2 is SVGAGI (reference sequence).

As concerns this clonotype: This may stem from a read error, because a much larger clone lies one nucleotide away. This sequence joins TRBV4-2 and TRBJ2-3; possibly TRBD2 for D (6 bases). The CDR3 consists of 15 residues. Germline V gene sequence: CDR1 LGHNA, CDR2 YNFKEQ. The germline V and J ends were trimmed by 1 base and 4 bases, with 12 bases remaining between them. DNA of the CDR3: TGTGCCAGCAGCCAAGTCGGGAGCAGCCCAGATACGCAGTATTTT. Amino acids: CASSQVGSSPDTQYF.

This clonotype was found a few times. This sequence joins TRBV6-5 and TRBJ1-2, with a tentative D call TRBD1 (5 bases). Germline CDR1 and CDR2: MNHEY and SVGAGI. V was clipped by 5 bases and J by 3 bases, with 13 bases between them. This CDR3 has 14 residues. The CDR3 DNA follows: TGTGCCAGCAGTAGAGACCGGGACTACTATGGCTACACCTTC. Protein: CASSRDRDYYGYTF.

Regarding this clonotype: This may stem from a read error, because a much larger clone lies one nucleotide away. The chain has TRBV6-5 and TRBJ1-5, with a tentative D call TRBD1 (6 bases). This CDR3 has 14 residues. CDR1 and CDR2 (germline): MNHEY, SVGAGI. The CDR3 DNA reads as TGTGCCAGCAGTTACTCGCAGGGGACTGGGGCCCAGAATTTT. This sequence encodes CASSYSQGTGAQNF.

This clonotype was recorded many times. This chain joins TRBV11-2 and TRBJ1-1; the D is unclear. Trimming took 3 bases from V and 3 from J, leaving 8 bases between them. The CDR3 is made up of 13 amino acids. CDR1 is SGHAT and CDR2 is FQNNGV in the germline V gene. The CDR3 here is CASSFQEDTEAFF. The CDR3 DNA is TGTGCCAGCAGCTTCCAGGAGGACACTGAAGCTTTCTTT.

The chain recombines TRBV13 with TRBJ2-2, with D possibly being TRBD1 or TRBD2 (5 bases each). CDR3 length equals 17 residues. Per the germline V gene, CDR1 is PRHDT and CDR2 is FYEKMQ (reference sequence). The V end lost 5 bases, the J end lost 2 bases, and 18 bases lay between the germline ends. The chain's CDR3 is CASSQWRIGDNTGELFF. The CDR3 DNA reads TGTGCCAGCAGCCAGTGGCGAATCGGGGACAACACCGGGGAGCTGTTTTTT. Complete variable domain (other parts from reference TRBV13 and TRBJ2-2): AAGVIQSPRHLIKEKRETATLKCYPIPRHDTVYWYQQGPGQDPQFLISFYEKMQSDKGSIPDRFSAQQFSDYHSELNMSSLELGDSALYFCASSQWRIGDNTGELFFGEGSRLTVL.

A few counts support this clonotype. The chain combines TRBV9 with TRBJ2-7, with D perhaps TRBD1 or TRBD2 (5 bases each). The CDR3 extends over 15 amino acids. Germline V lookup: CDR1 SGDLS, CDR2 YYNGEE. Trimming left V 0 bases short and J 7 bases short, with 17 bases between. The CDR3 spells CASSVGAGTQGEQYF. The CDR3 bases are TGTGCCAGCAGCGTAGGAGCCGGGACCCAGGGAGAGCAGTACTTC.

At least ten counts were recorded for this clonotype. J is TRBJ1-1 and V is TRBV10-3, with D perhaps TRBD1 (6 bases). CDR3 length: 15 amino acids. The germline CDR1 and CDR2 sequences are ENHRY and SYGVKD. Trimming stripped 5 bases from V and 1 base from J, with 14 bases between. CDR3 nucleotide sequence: TGTGCCATCAGTATCTCGGGGGGACAGAACACTGAAGCTTTCTTT. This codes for CAISISGGQNTEAFF.

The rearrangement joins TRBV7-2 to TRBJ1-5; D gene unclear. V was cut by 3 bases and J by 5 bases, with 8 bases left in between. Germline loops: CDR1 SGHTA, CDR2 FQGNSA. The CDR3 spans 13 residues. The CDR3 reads CASSFSSHQPQHF. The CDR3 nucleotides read TGTGCCAGCAGCTTTTCCAGTCATCAGCCCCAGCATTTT. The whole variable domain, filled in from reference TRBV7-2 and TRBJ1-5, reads GAGVSQSPSNKVTEKGKDVELRCDPISGHTALYWYRQSLGQGLEFLIYFQGNSAPDKSGLPSDRFSAERTGGSVSTLTIQRTQQEDSAVYLCASSFSSHQPQHFGDGTRLSIL.

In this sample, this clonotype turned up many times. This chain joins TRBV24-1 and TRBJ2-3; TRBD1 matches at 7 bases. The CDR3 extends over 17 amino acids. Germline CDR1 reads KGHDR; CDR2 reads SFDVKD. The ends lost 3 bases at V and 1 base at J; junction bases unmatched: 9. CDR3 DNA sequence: TGTGCCACCAGTGATCCTACCGGGACAGCGGGCACAGATACGCAGTATTTT. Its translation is CATSDPTGTAGTDTQYF.

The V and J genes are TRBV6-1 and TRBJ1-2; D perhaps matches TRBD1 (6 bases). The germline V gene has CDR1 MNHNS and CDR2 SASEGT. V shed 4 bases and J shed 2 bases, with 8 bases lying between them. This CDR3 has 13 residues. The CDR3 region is CASSVTGNYGYTF. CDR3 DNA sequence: TGTGCCAGCAGTGTAACAGGGAACTATGGCTACACCTTC.

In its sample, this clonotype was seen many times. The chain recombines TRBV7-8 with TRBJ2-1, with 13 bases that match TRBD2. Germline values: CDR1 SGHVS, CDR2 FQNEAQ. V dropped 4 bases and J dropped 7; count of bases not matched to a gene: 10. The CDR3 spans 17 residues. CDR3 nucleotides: TGTGCCAGCAGCTCCGATACGAGGGGACTAGCGGGGAATGAGCAGTTCTTC. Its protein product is CASSSDTRGLAGNEQFF.

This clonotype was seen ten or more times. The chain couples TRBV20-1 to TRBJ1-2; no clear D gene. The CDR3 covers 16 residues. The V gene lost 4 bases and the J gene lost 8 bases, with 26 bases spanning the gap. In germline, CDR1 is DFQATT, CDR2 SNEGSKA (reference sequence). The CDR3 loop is CSAKEGRERLLGGYTF. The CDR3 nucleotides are TGCAGTGCTAAAGAGGGCCGAGAGAGGCTTTTAGGAGGCTACACCTTC.

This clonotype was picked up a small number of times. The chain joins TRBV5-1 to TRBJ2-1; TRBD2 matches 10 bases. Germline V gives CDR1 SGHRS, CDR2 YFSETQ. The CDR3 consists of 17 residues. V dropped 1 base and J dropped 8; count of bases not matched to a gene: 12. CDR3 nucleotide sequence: TGCGCCAGCAGCTTGTCCCAAGCGGGAGGGGTCTGGGATGAGCAGTTCTTC. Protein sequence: CASSLSQAGGVWDEQFF.

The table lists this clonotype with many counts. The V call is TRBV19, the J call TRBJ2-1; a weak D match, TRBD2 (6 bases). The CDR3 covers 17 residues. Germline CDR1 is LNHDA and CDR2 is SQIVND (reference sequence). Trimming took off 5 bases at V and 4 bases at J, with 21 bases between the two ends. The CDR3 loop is CASSLQGGGPRYNEQFF. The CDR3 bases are TGTGCCAGTAGTCTGCAGGGAGGTGGTCCGAGATACAATGAGCAGTTCTTC.